This T cell receptor (beta chain) comes out of a study of blood T cell repertoires in COVID-19. Study-level background: Spain, Italy and the United States supplied samples that represented acute and convalescent COVID-19.

Original handling: Reference gene primers were amplified, and this amplification served to estimate nucleated cell counts. The data were produced by immunoSEQ multiplex PCR, yet TCRdb's version contains in-frame clones alone and is incomplete. That table supplies the V and J calls and clone size; D and trimming were determined from the DNA. The data show under 250,000 clones, with roughly 83% seen just once and about 2.5% held by the top ten. The ends were cut back, 3 bases at V and 2 bases at J, with 3 bases in the middle. The CDR3 length is 12 residues. This sequence joins TRBV12-3 or TRBV12-4 and TRBJ2-3, with no clear D. This receptor was obtained from a woman in her 70s with active or convalescent COVID-19. Material: peripheral blood. CDR3 residues: CASSFYTDTQYF. The CDR3 DNA sequence: TGTGCCAGCAGTTTTTACACAGATACGCAGTATTTT.